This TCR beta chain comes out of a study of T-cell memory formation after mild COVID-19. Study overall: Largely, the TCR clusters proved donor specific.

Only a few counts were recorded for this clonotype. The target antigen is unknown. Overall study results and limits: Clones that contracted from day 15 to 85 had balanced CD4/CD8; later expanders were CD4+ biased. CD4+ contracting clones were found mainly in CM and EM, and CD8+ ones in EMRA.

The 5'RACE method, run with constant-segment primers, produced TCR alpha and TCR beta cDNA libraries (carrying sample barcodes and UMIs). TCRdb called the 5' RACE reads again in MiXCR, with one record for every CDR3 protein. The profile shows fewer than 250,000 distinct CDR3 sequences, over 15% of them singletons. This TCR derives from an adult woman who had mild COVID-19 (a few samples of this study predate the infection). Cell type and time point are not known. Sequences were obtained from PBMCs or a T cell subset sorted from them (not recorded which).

DNA for the CDR3: TGTGCCAGCAGCCGAGCAGGGGGGAGCTCCTACGAGCAGTACTTC. It translates to CASSRAGGSSYEQYF. This rearrangement joins TRBV3-1 to TRBJ2-7; tentatively, D is TRBD1 (7 bases). Germline lookup yields CDR1 LGHDT and CDR2 YNNKEL (reference sequence). Trimming pared 4 bases from V and 0 bases from J, leaving 13 bases between. CDR3 size: 15 residues.